One and the same sample provided the 15 T cell receptor beta chains below, sequenced in a study of STAT3 mutations in large granular lymphocyte leukemia. Findings of the study overall: In T-cell large granular lymphocyte leukemia, about half of patients showed multiple immunodominant subclonotypes.

Sequencing was performed with immunoSEQ multiplex PCR; in TCRdb, only in-frame clones are kept and a portion is missing. The table includes approximately 4,300 clones, around 54% detected once. Their antigens remain unidentified. Sequenced material: peripheral blood mononuclear cells. The receptors shown here come from a man aged 60 to 75 with T-cell large granular lymphocyte leukemia. Some clones in this sample may be carry-over from other donors' samples.

The V call is TRBV5-1, the J call TRBJ1-1, with 7 bases fitting TRBD1. The CDR3 sequence is 14 residues long. Trimming cost V 4 bases and J 4 bases; bases outside gene matches: 7. CDR1 and CDR2 from the germline V gene are SGHRS and YFSETQ. CDR3 bases: TGCGCCAGCAGCCTAGGGGGCTGGGGCACTGAAGCTTTCTTT. This codes for CASSLGGWGTEAFF.

This clone was seen a few times. The chain links TRBV9 to TRBJ2-3, with TRBD2 as a possible D gene (6 bases). Trimming removed 0 bases at V and 0 bases at J, with 11 bases between. This CDR3 has 16 amino acids. Per germline, CDR1 SGDLS and CDR2 YYNGEE. Here the CDR3 DNA reads TGTGCCAGCAGCGTAGCGGGAGCTTCTAGCACAGATACGCAGTATTTT. Its protein is CASSVAGASSTDTQYF.

The chain uses TRBV20-1 and TRBJ2-1; 11 nucleotides line up with TRBD2. In germline, CDR1 is DFQATT, CDR2 SNEGSKA (reference sequence). Trimming at V came to 4 bases and at J to 15 bases, leaving 5 bases not matched to a gene. This CDR3 is 11 amino acids long. CDR3 bases: TGCAGTGCTATGACTAGCGGGACTCGGTTCTTC. Translated, it gives CSAMTSGTRFF.

The J gene is TRBJ1-6, the V gene TRBV6-5; 10 bases map to TRBD1. CDR1 is MNHEY and CDR2 is SVGAGI in the germline V gene. This CDR3 contains 14 residues. V shed 7 bases, J shed 9 bases, and the junction held 6 bases outside the gene matches. The CDR3 spells CASTAGTGVSPLHF. Written as DNA, the CDR3 is TGTGCCAGCACCGCCGGGACAGGGGTTTCACCCCTCCACTTT.

V usage is TRBV5-1 and J usage is TRBJ2-7; 7 positions agree with TRBD1. The CDR3 loop spans 15 amino acids. Germline trimming cut 3 bases from V and 2 bases from J; bases unmatched to any gene: 8. Germline V gives CDR1 SGHRS, CDR2 YFSETQ. DNA for the CDR3: TGCGCCAGCAGCTATGGACAGGAGATAGCCTACGAGCAGTACTTC. Its protein product is CASSYGQEIAYEQYF.

This clone appeared a few times. The chain has TRBV15 and TRBJ2-5, with D possibly matching TRBD2 (5 bases). Germline assignment: CDR1 LNHNV and CDR2 YYDKDF (reference sequence). This CDR3 contains 14 residues. The V gene lost 1 base and the J gene lost 5 bases, with 11 bases spanning the gap. CDR3 sequence (DNA): TGTGCCACCAGCAGAGTTCTCCCGGGGGAGACCCAGTACTTC. It codes for CATSRVLPGETQYF. Variable domain in full (rest from reference TRBV15 and TRBJ2-5): DAMVIQNPRYQVTQFGKPVTLSCSQTLNHNVMYWYQQKSSQAPKLLFHYYDKDFNNEADTPDNFQSRRPNTSFCFLDIRSPGLGDTAMYLCATSRVLPGETQYFGPGTRLLVL.

This clone was counted between two and nine times. V usage is TRBV2 and J usage is TRBJ1-2, with D tentatively TRBD1 (5 bases). Deletions cut 9 bases from V and 8 bases from J, with 22 bases between. CDR1 is SNHLY and CDR2 is FYNNEI in the germline V gene. The CDR3 contains 14 residues. For the CDR3, the DNA is TGTGCCAGAATTGGATGGGGCTGGGGAGAAGGCTACACCTTC. This codes for CARIGWGWGEGYTF.

CDR3 bases: TGTGCCAGCAGCTTAGTGGGGGGATACGAGCAGTACTTC. The encoded protein is CASSLVGGYEQYF. The J gene is TRBJ2-7, the V gene TRBV13; tentatively, D is TRBD2 (6 bases). The CDR3 sequence is 13 residues long. Germline V gene sequence: CDR1 PRHDT, CDR2 FYEKMQ (reference sequence). Trimming removed 1 base from V and 4 bases from J, with 8 bases in between.

This chain connects TRBV14 to TRBJ1-2, with 7 bases lining up with TRBD1. The CDR3 runs to 14 residues. The J segment lost 4 bases and the V segment lost 4 bases, leaving 6 bases of the junction unmatched. The germline V gene encodes CDR1 SGHDN and CDR2 FVKESK. The CDR3 spells CASSRAQGGYGYTF. CDR3 in DNA: TGTGCCAGCAGCCGAGCCCAGGGGGGCTATGGCTACACCTTC.

This clone has only one observation. V usage is TRBV5-4 and J usage is TRBJ1-2, with D tentatively TRBD1 (5 bases). V gave up 4 bases and J gave up 0 bases, with 10 bases separating them. Germline CDR1 and CDR2: SGHNT and YYREEE (reference sequence). The CDR3 spans 14 residues. This CDR3 is CASSPTGANYGYTF. The CDR3 DNA reads as TGTGCCAGCAGCCCTACAGGCGCTAACTATGGCTACACCTTC. The variable domain in full, with the rest retrieved from reference TRBV5-4 and TRBJ1-2, is ETGVTQSPTHLIKTRGQQVTLRCSSQSGHNTVSWYQQALGQGPQFIFQYYREEENGRGNFPPRFSGLQFPNYSSELNVNALELDDSALYLCASSPTGANYGYTFGSGTRLTVV.

This clone was seen more than once but under ten times. This chain connects TRBV18 to TRBJ1-1; D unresolved. Germline lookup yields CDR1 KGHSH and CDR2 LQKENI. The CDR3 length is 14 residues. Between the trimmed V and J ends, which lost 2 bases and 5 bases, there was a span of 12 bases. CDR3 bases: TGTGCCAGCTCACCAGGGAGGGCTCAAACTGAAGCTTTCTTT. Translation gives CASSPGRAQTEAFF.

This clone has only a few counts. The genes are TRBV7-9 and TRBJ1-5; no clear D gene. The CDR3 extends over 13 amino acids. Germline V gene lookup returns CDR1 SEHNR and CDR2 FQNEAQ (reference sequence). Trimming shortened V by 0 bases and J by 6 bases, and 6 bases separated the two germline ends. CDR3 in amino acids: CASSLALSQPQHF. The CDR3 nucleotides are TGTGCCAGCAGCTTAGCGCTTTCTCAGCCCCAGCATTTT.

The chain combines TRBV6-6 with TRBJ2-7, with D maybe TRBD1 (5 bases). With 6 bases removed from V and 5 bases from J, the gap between germline ends came to 11 bases. Germline V gene data show CDR1 as MNHNY and CDR2 as SVGAGI (reference sequence). This CDR3 has 12 residues. DNA of the CDR3: TGTGCCAGCAGATCGCCAGGGAACGAGCAGTACTTC. Protein: CASRSPGNEQYF.

The sample holds a few counts of this clone. As DNA, the CDR3 is TGCAGCGTCAAAGCTCGAAAGATATCCTACGAGCAGTACGTC. It codes for CSVKARKISYEQYV. This chain links TRBV29-1 with TRBJ2-7; D is undetermined. The CDR3 loop spans 14 amino acids. The germline V gene has CDR1 SQVTM and CDR2 ANQGSEA. Trimming cost V 6 bases and J 1 base, with 16 bases left between them.

This clone was recorded a few times. The chain has TRBV5-1 and TRBJ2-3; D remains unclear. Trimming removed 4 bases at V and 3 bases at J, with 6 bases between. The CDR3 runs 12 residues. Germline V lookup: CDR1 SGHRS, CDR2 YFSETQ. CDR3 residues: CASSLLTDTQYF. DNA of the CDR3: TGCGCCAGCAGCCTTTTAACAGATACGCAGTATTTT.